This T cell receptor beta chain was found in a study of read filtering for tumor transcriptome and immune sequencing. For the study at large: By R-ISS, stages I, II and III held 8, 16 and 7 patients.

Germline lookup yields CDR1 MGHRA and CDR2 YSYEKL. CDR3 length: 16 amino acids. The V and J ends lost 0 bases and 2 bases, in that order; junction bases with no gene match: 3. The library was built from about 400 ng RNA with molecular barcoded adaptors for alpha/delta and beta/gamma chains. Using its own MiXCR run on the reads, TCRdb lists one record per CDR3 protein. The data hold nearly 60,000 distinct CDR3 sequences, with about 12% observed a single time. This clonotype has only a few counts. The chain combines TRBV4-1 with TRBJ2-2, with 7 bases lining up with TRBD2. The sequence was collected from a donor aged 40 or older with multiple myeloma. Sequences were obtained from a population of CD138-negative cells sorted from bone marrow. For the CDR3, the DNA is TGCGCCAGCAGCCAAGAAAAGGGACTAAACACCGGGGAGCTGTTTTTT. This codes for CASSQEKGLNTGELFF.